The 3 T cell receptor beta chains below all came from one sample that was sequenced in a study of T-cell reconstitution after alpha-beta-depleted transplantation in children (TCRdb year 2016). This specimen's treatment or condition label, per the study, means: allogeneic hematopoietic cell transplantation with graft depleted of TCRalphabeta T cells and CD19 B cells. The library was generated by PCR. These reads were obtained on an Illumina HiSeq 2500. TCR library preparation used molecular barcoding, with unique molecular identifiers applied to normalize quantification of the TCRbeta repertoire. The public reads were run again by TCRdb, first through fastp at Q25 and then through MiXCR, and only productive beta chains were kept. Rows merge per CDR3 protein into single entries with the most common DNA and genes. In this sample the table shows under 750,000 distinct CDR3 sequences, more than 20% of which occur a single time. The biggest ten clones account for roughly 14% of the sample.

The specimen comprised PBMCs, mostly from graft donor cells, sampled 360 days after TCRalphabeta/CD19-depleted stem cell transplant. The source of these receptors is a boy less than two years old who had a stem cell transplant for acute myeloid leukemia, so the T cells may come from the graft donor.

V usage is TRBV9 and J usage is TRBJ2-1, with 7 nucleotides matching TRBD1. The V gene's germline CDR1 is SGDLS and CDR2 YYNGEE. This CDR3 comprises 15 residues. Unmatched junction bases numbered 11, after V lost 3 bases and J lost 8 bases. CDR3 sequence (DNA): TGTGCCAGCAGCGAAGGACAGGCCACTCCGGATGAGCAGTTCTTC. Its protein product is CASSEGQATPDEQFF.

V is TRBV7-9 and J is TRBJ2-5; D remains unclear. V gave up 5 bases and J gave up 0 bases, with 13 bases separating them. The CDR3 has 15 residues. In germline, CDR1 is SEHNR, CDR2 FQNEAQ (reference sequence). The CDR3, as DNA: TGTGCCAGCAGCCCCCTGGACGGGTACCAAGAGACCCAGTACTTC. Encoded protein: CASSPLDGYQETQYF.

Only a few counts were recorded for this clonotype. CDR3 nucleotides: TGCAGTGCTAGAGCCCGAACAGGGACATTCTCCTACGAGCAGTACTTC. Translated, it gives CSARARTGTFSYEQYF. The chain recombines TRBV20-1 with TRBJ2-7, with D possibly being TRBD1 (6 bases). Deletions cut 1 base from V and 0 bases from J, with 16 bases between. Germline lookup yields CDR1 DFQATT and CDR2 SNEGSKA (reference sequence). CDR3 length: 16 residues.